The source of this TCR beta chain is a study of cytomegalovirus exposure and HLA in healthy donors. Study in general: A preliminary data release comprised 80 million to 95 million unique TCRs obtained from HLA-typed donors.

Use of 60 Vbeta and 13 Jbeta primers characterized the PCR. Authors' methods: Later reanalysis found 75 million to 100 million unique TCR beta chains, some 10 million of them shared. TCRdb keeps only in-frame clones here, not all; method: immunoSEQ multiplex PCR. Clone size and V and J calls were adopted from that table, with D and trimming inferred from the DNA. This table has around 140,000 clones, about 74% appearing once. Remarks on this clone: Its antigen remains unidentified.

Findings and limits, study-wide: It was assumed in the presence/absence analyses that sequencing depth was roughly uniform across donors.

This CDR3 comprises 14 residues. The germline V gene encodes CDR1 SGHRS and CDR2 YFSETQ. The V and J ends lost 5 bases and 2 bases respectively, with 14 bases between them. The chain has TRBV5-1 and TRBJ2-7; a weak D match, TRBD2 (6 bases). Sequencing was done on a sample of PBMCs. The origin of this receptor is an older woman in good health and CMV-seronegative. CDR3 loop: CASRRGEWTYEQYF. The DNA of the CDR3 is TGCGCCAGCAGGCGCGGGGAGTGGACCTACGAGCAGTACTTC. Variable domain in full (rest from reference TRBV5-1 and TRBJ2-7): KAGVTQTPRYLIKTRGQQVTLSCSPISGHRSVSWYQQTPGQGLQFLFEYFSETQRNKGNFPGRFSGRQFSNSRSEMNVSTLELGDSALYLCASRRGEWTYEQYFGPGTRLTVT.